These 5 T cell receptor beta chains came from one sample sequenced in a study of blood T cell repertoires in COVID-19. TCRdb's table, derived via immunoSEQ multiplex PCR, lists solely in-frame clones and lacks some. The top ten hold 4% to 5.5% of the sample, which has about 120,000 clones, approximately 80% seen once. Sequencing used peripheral blood. The source is a woman in her 70s with acute or convalescent COVID-19.

In its sample, this clone was seen a few times. The chain has TRBV30 and TRBJ1-6; 7 bases fit TRBD1. From germline, CDR1 is GTSNPN and CDR2 SVGIG (reference sequence). There are 15 residues in the CDR3. The junction had 9 bases not matched to a gene; V was cut back by 3 bases and J by 7 bases. Here the CDR3 reads CAWSALGTVNSPLHF. DNA for the CDR3: TGTGCCTGGAGCGCCCTAGGGACAGTCAATTCACCCCTCCACTTT.

This chain connects TRBV30 to TRBJ1-2; no definite D call. There are 15 residues in the CDR3. Germline CDR1 reads GTSNPN; CDR2 reads SVGIG (reference sequence). Trimming shortened V by 7 bases and J by 5 bases, and 23 bases separated the two germline ends. The CDR3 is CASRTNTSPHYGYTF. The CDR3 nucleotides are TGTGCCTCCCGAACTAACACATCCCCCCATTATGGCTACACCTTC.

This sequence joins TRBV6-5 and TRBJ2-5; no reliable D call. The germline V and J ends were trimmed by 0 bases and 3 bases, with 8 bases remaining between them. The CDR3 has 14 residues. Germline V gives CDR1 MNHEY, CDR2 SVGAGI. The DNA for the CDR3 is TGTGCCAGCAGTTACTCGAATGGAGAAGAGACCCAGTACTTC. Amino acid sequence: CASSYSNGEETQYF.

This chain uses TRBV11-2 with TRBJ2-3; D is perhaps TRBD2 (5 bases). V lost 5 bases and J 4 bases, leaving 16 bases between the germline ends. The germline gives CDR1 SGHAT, CDR2 FQNNGV. This CDR3 contains 15 residues. The CDR3 DNA sequence: TGTGCCAGCAGCGATCGGAGAGCGGTGCCAGATACGCAGTATTTT. Its translation is CASSDRRAVPDTQYF.

The rearrangement links TRBV15 to TRBJ2-5, with D maybe TRBD2 (6 bases). The CDR3 runs to 14 residues. Germline V gene data show CDR1 as LNHNV and CDR2 as YYDKDF (reference sequence). The V gene lost 5 bases and the J gene lost 5 bases, with 15 bases spanning the gap. Written as DNA, the CDR3 is TGTGCCACCAGCGTTCGAGGAGGGTCGGAGACCCAGTACTTC. It translates to CATSVRGGSETQYF.